This T cell receptor beta chain derives from a study of tumor-infiltrating lymphocytes in localized non-small cell lung cancer. Study summary: Patients included smokers and never-smokers with various histologies, some sampled after neoadjuvant chemotherapy. Resected tumor was paired with non-adjacent uninvolved lung from the same patient.

Assay: immunoSEQ multiplex PCR; the TCRdb copy retains only in-frame clones and omits some. This table holds some 10,000 clones, about three fifths found once. The CDR3 runs to 13 residues. The V end was cut by 3 bases, the J end by 5 bases, with 10 bases between. CDR1 and CDR2 from the germline V gene are SNHLY and FYNNEI. This clone counts as medium-sized (0.01 to 0.1%). The rearrangement links TRBV2 to TRBJ1-1; no clear D gene. Sequenced sample: uninvolved lung tissue not adjacent to the tumor. The sequence was collected from a human donor with non-small cell lung cancer. The CDR3 spells CASSEGSETEAFF. The CDR3, as DNA: TGTGCCAGCAGTGAGGGGTCGGAGACTGAAGCTTTCTTT.